The 18 T cell receptor beta chains presented below share a single source sample, sequenced in a study of immune heterogeneity within non-small cell lung tumors. Bulk tumor genomic DNA, 450 to 750 ng per sample, was the template. Widely spaced biopsies, several per primary tumor, were obtained at surgery. It was patients with untreated, newly diagnosed non-small cell lung cancer who underwent curative surgery. The TCR beta CDR3 region was amplified by multiplex PCR employing 32 V and 13 J primers. MiXCR was run by TCRdb on the multiplex PCR reads, yielding one entry per CDR3 protein. The profile shows under 13,000 distinct CDR3 sequences, roughly a fifth of them singletons. Specimen: lung tumor tissue. These TCRs come from a man in his 60s with non-small cell lung cancer.

This clonotype is classed as medium-sized (0.01 to 0.1%). This sequence joins TRBV11-3 and TRBJ1-1; unclear D gene. Germline V CDR1 and CDR2: SGHNT, YENEEA. Trimming stripped 2 bases from V and 5 bases from J, with 12 bases between. The CDR3 extends over 14 amino acids. The CDR3, as DNA: TGTGCCAGCAGCTTATCCGGGTTGAGAACTGAAGCTTTCTTT. Its translation: CASSLSGLRTEAFF.

The J gene is TRBJ2-1, the V gene TRBV12-3 or TRBV12-4, with TRBD2 identical over 8 bases. V lost 8 bases, J lost 5 bases, and 5 bases stayed unmatched. The CDR3 spans 13 residues. CDR3: CASANSGDNEQFF. The CDR3 DNA reads as TGTGCCAGCGCGAATAGCGGGGACAATGAGCAGTTCTTC.

This chain's CDR3 is CASSPRLAGDYNEQFF. CDR3 nucleotide sequence: TGTGCCAGCAGCCCGAGACTAGCGGGAGACTACAATGAGCAGTTCTTC. V gene TRBV7-6 combines with J gene TRBJ2-1, with TRBD2 identical over 12 bases. Per the germline V gene, CDR1 is SGHVS and CDR2 is FNYEAQ. After removal of 5 bases from V and 3 bases from J, the junction contained 5 bases not matched to a gene. This CDR3 has 16 amino acids.

Comment on this clonotype: Just one base apart from a much larger clone, this may be a read error. The V gene is TRBV7-8, the J gene TRBJ1-5, with D possibly matching TRBD1 (5 bases). Germline values: CDR1 SGHVS, CDR2 FQNEAQ. This CDR3 has 14 amino acids. Trimming pared 2 bases from V and 5 bases from J, leaving 10 bases between. The CDR3 loop reads CASSLIEGHQPQHF. The CDR3 region has the DNA TGTGCCAGCAGCTTAATTGAGGGACATCAGCCCCAGCATTTT.

To note about this clonotype: A much bigger clone sits one base away, suggesting this may be a read error. The chain links TRBV5-1 to TRBJ1-2; D might be TRBD1 (5 bases). This CDR3 is 18 amino acids long. Germline V gene sequence: CDR1 SGHRS, CDR2 YFSETQ. V was trimmed by 1 base and J by 0 bases, leaving 19 bases between them. This CDR3 is CASSLNAGRGLTNYGYTF. The DNA for the CDR3 is TGCGCCAGCAGCTTGAACGCGGGACGGGGTCTCACTAACTATGGCTACACCTTC.

This clonotype is medium-sized by share. This chain joins TRBV4-1 and TRBJ2-5; D gene uncertain. V lost 2 bases to trimming and J lost 5 bases, with 12 bases between them. The CDR3 has 14 residues. Germline CDR1 MGHRA, CDR2 YSYEKL. CDR3 sequence (DNA): TGCGCCAGCAGCCAAAGTTTAATGGTGGAGACCCAGTACTTC. Translated, it gives CASSQSLMVETQYF.

By its share, this clonotype is medium-sized (0.01 to 0.1%). The rearrangement links TRBV30 to TRBJ1-1, with D tentatively TRBD1 (5 bases). The CDR3 has 13 amino acids. V shed 4 bases and J shed 5 bases, with 14 bases lying between them. CDR1 and CDR2 from the germline V gene are GTSNPN and SVGIG (reference sequence). CDR3 sequence: CAWTAGPTTEAFF. CDR3 sequence (DNA): TGTGCCTGGACTGCGGGACCAACGACTGAAGCTTTCTTT.

This clonotype was recorded a few times. One junction end disagrees with the germline gene, perhaps due to a read error. The J gene is TRBJ2-7, the V gene TRBV5-6, with D unclear. The CDR3 length is 12 residues. The V gene's germline CDR1 is SGHDT and CDR2 YYEEEE. The CDR3 DNA sequence: TGTGCCAACAGCTTGGTGGGCTACGAGCAGTACTTC. Protein product: CANSLVGYEQYF.

This clonotype showed up just a few times. The J gene is TRBJ2-7, the V gene TRBV28; 7 bases match TRBD2. Germline V lookup: CDR1 MDHEN, CDR2 SYDVKM. Trimming at V came to 6 bases and at J to 1 base, leaving 6 bases not matched to a gene. The CDR3 contains 14 residues. The CDR3 here is CASRTRDYSYEQYF. The CDR3 DNA reads TGTGCCAGCAGAACTCGGGACTATTCCTACGAGCAGTACTTC.

This clonotype was seen more than once but under ten times. V usage is TRBV29-1 and J usage is TRBJ1-5, with 7 bases lining up with TRBD1. Trimming at V came to 4 bases and at J to 2 bases, leaving 5 bases not matched to a gene. Looked up from germline, CDR1 is SQVTM and CDR2 is ANQGSEA. The CDR3 has 14 residues. The CDR3 sequence: CSVGGGGGNQPQHF. CDR3 in DNA: TGCAGCGTTGGAGGGGGCGGGGGCAATCAGCCCCAGCATTTT.

Only a few counts were recorded for this clonotype. The chain combines TRBV19 with TRBJ2-5; possibly TRBD2 for D (6 bases). Germline CDR1 is LNHDA and CDR2 is SQIVND (reference sequence). With 3 bases removed from V and 4 bases from J, the gap between germline ends came to 15 bases. The CDR3 loop spans 15 amino acids. This chain's CDR3 is CASSIVASALETQYF. CDR3 bases: TGTGCCAGTAGTATTGTCGCTAGCGCCCTAGAGACCCAGTACTTC.

In this sample, this clonotype turned up a few times. Its ends do not fully match the called genes, so a read error is possible. This chain links TRBV12-3 or TRBV12-4 with TRBJ2-6; 9 bases line up with TRBD1. This CDR3 comprises 19 residues. This CDR3 reads CASSFDQTGGSSGADVLTF. The DNA for the CDR3 is TGTGCCAGCAGTTTCGATCAGACAGGGGGGAGCTCTGGGGCCGACGTCCTGACTTTC.

This clonotype was observed many times. The chain joins TRBV2 to TRBJ2-7; 7 bases match TRBD1. The germline gives CDR1 SNHLY, CDR2 FYNNEI. J lost 3 bases, V lost 5 bases, and 13 bases had no gene match. CDR3 length equals 16 residues. The CDR3 region is CASSNSPRDSIYEQYF. The CDR3 DNA follows: TGTGCCAGCAGTAATTCTCCCCGGGACAGCATCTACGAGCAGTACTTC.

With respect to this clonotype: Its ends do not fully match the called genes, so a read error is possible. The chain couples TRBV6-1 to TRBJ1-1; possible D gene TRBD1, 5 bases. The CDR3 is 13 amino acids. Germline loops: CDR1 MNHNS, CDR2 SASEGT. The CDR3 protein is CDSNTRENTEAFF. CDR3 nucleotide sequence: TGTGACAGCAACACCAGGGAGAACACTGAAGCTTTCTTT.

This sequence joins TRBV9 and TRBJ1-5; D call uncertain. Germline CDR1 reads SGDLS; CDR2 reads YYNGEE. Trimming cost V 0 bases and J 3 bases, with 7 bases left between them. The CDR3 extends over 14 amino acids. The CDR3 protein is CASSVAADNQPQHF. CDR3 DNA: TGTGCCAGCAGCGTAGCGGCGGACAATCAGCCCCAGCATTTT.

In its sample, this clonotype ranks as medium-sized. The chain carries TRBV28 and TRBJ2-4; D is undetermined. The CDR3 contains 14 residues. Germline V gene lookup returns CDR1 MDHEN and CDR2 SYDVKM. The V end was cut by 6 bases, the J end by 2 bases, with 11 bases between. CDR3 protein: CASSLSNPKNIQYF. CDR3 nucleotide sequence: TGTGCCAGCAGCCTCTCGAATCCCAAAAACATTCAGTACTTC.

This clonotype was seen repeatedly, ten times or more. This chain connects TRBV7-2 to TRBJ1-2; perhaps TRBD1 as D (5 bases). Per the germline V gene, CDR1 is SGHTA and CDR2 is FQGNSA. With 3 bases removed from V and 2 bases from J, the gap between germline ends came to 13 bases. There are 15 residues in the CDR3. The CDR3 protein is CASSLALGGNYGYTF. Here the CDR3 DNA reads TGTGCCAGCAGCTTGGCCCTGGGGGGAAACTATGGCTACACCTTC.

This clonotype came up a few times. The rearrangement uses TRBV29-1 and TRBJ2-1; D gene unclear. The V gene lost 7 bases and the J gene lost 8 bases, with 15 bases spanning the gap. The CDR3 length is 12 residues. Per the germline V gene, CDR1 is SQVTM and CDR2 is ANQGSEA. Here the CDR3 DNA reads TGCAGCGCCTCTGTGGGGTCGCATGAGCAGTTCTTC. Protein product: CSASVGSHEQFF.